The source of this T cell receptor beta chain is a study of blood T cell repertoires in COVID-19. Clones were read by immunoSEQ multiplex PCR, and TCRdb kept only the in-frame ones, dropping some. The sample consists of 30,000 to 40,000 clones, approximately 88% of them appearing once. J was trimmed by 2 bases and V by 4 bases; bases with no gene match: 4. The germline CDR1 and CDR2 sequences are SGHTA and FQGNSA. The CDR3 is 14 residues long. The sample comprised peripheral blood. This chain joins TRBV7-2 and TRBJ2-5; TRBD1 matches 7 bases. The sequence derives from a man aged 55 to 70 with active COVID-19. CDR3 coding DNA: TGTGCCAGCAGCTCCGGGACAGTTCAAGAGACCCAGTACTTC. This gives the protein CASSSGTVQETQYF.